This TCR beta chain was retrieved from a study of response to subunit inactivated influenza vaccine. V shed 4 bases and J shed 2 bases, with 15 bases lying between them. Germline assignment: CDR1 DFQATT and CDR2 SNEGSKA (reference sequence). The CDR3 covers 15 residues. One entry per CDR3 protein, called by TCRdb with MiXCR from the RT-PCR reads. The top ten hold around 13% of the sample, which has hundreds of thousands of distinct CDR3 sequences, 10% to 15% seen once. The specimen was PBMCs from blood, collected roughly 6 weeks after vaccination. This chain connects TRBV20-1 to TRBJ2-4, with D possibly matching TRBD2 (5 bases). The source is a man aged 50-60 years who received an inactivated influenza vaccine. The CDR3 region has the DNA TGCAGTGCTATTAAGCCCCGGGGAACCAAAAACATTCAGTACTTC. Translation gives CSAIKPRGTKNIQYF.